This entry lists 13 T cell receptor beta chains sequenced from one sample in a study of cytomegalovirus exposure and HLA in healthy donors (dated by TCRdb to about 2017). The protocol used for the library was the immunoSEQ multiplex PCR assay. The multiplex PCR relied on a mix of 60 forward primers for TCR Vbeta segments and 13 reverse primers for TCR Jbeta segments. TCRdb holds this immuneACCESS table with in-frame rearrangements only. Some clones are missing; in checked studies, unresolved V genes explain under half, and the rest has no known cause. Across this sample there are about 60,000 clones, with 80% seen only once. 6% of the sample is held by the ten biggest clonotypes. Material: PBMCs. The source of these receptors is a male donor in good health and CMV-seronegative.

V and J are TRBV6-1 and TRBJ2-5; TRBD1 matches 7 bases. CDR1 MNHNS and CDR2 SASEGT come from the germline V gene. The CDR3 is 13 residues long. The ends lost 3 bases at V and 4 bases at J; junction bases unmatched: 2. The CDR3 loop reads CASSETGLETQYF. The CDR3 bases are TGTGCCAGCAGTGAGACAGGGCTAGAGACCCAGTACTTC.

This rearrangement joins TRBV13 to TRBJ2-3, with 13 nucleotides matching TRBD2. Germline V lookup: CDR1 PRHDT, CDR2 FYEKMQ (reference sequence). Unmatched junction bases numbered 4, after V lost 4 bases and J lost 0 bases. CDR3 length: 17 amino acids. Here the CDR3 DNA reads TGTGCCAGCAGCTCCGGGACTAGCGGGGCCAGCACAGATACGCAGTATTTT. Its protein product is CASSSGTSGASTDTQYF.

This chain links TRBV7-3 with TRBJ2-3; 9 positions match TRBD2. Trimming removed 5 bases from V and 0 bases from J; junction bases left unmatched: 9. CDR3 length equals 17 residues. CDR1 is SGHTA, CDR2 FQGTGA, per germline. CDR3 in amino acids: CASSPAGGGGSTDTQYF. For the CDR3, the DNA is TGTGCCAGCAGCCCTGCCGGCGGGGGGGGCAGCACAGATACGCAGTATTTT.

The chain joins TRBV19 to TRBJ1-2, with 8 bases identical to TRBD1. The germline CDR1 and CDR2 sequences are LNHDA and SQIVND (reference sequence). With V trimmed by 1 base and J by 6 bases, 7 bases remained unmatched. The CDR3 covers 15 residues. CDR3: CASSIAHQGADGYTF. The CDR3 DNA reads TGTGCCAGTAGTATAGCCCACCAGGGGGCCGATGGCTACACCTTC.

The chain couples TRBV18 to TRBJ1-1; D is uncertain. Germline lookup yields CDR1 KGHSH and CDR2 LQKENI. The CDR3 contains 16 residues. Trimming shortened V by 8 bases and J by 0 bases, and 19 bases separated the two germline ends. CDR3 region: CASGRAGPVMNTEAFF. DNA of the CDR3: TGTGCCAGCGGCAGAGCGGGCCCCGTCATGAACACTGAAGCTTTCTTT.

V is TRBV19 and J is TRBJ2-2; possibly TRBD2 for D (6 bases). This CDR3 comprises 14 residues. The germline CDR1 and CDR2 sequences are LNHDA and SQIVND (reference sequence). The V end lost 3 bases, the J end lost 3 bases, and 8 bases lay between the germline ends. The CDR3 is CASSIGLYTGELFF. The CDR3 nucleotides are TGTGCCAGTAGTATCGGACTATACACCGGGGAGCTGTTTTTT.

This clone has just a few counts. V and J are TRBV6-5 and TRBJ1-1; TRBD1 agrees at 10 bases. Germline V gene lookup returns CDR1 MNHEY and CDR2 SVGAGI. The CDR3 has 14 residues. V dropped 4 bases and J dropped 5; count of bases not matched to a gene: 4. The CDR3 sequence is CASSWDRGGTEAFF. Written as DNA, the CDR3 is TGTGCCAGCAGTTGGGACAGGGGTGGGACTGAAGCTTTCTTT.

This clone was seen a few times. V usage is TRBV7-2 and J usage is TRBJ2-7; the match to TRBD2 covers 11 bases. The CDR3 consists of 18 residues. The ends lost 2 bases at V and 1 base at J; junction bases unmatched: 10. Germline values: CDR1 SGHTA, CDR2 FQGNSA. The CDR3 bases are TGTGCCAGCAGCTTATACTTGGGTATAGCGGGGGGGTCCTACGAGCAGTACTTC. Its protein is CASSLYLGIAGGSYEQYF. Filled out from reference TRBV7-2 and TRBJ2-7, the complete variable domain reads GAGVSQSPSNKVTEKGKDVELRCDPISGHTALYWYRQSLGQGLEFLIYFQGNSAPDKSGLPSDRFSAERTGGSVSTLTIQRTQQEDSAVYLCASSLYLGIAGGSYEQYFGPGTRLTVT.

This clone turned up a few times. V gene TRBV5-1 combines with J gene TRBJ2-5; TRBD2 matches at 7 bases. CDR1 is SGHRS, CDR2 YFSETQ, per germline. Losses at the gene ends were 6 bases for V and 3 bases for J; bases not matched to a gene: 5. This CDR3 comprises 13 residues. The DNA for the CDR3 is TGCGCCAGCACCGTGGGGACTAAAGAGACCCAGTACTTC. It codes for CASTVGTKETQYF.

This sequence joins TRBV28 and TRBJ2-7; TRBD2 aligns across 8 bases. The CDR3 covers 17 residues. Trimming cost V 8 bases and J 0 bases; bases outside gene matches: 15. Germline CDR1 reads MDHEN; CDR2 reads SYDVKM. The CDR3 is CASRRITGTSNSYEQYF. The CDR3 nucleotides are TGTGCCAGCCGTCGGATAACCGGGACTAGTAACTCCTACGAGCAGTACTTC. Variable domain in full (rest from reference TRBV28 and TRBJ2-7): DVKVTQSSRYLVKRTGEKVFLECVQDMDHENMFWYRQDPGLGLRLIYFSYDVKMKEKGDIPEGYSVSREKKERFSLILESASTNQTSMYLCASRRITGTSNSYEQYFGPGTRLTVT.

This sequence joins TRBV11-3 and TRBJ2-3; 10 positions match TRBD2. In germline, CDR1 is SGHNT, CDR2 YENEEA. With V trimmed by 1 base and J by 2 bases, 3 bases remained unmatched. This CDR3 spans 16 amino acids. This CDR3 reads CASSLGLAGVTDTQYF. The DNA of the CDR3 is TGTGCCAGCAGCTTAGGGCTAGCGGGGGTCACAGATACGCAGTATTTT.

The DNA for the CDR3 is TGTGCCAGCAGAAAGGGGGACTATGGCTACACCTTC. Its protein product is CASRKGDYGYTF. This rearrangement joins TRBV2 to TRBJ1-2; perhaps TRBD1 as D (6 bases). The CDR3 consists of 12 residues. With 6 bases removed from V and 3 bases from J, the gap between germline ends came to 8 bases. CDR1 is SNHLY and CDR2 is FYNNEI in the germline V gene. Variable domain in full (rest from reference TRBV2 and TRBJ1-2): EPEVTQTPSHQVTQMGQEVILRCVPISNHLYFYWYRQILGQKVEFLVSFYNNEISEKSEIFDDQFSVERPDGSNFTLKIRSTKLEDSAMYFCASRKGDYGYTFGSGTRLTVV.

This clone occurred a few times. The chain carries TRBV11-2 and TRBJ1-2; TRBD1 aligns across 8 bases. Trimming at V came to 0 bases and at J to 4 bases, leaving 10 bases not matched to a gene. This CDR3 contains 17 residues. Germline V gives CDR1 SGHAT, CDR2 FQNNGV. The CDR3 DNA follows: TGTGCCAGCAGCTTAGACCCCTCACGGGACAGGACCTATGGCTACACCTTC. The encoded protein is CASSLDPSRDRTYGYTF.